These 15 T cell receptor beta chains were sequenced from one sample in a study of cytomegalovirus exposure and HLA in healthy donors. 60 Vbeta and 13 Jbeta primers were used in PCR. The repertoire was sequenced with immunoSEQ multiplex PCR; TCRdb's copy has only in-frame clones and lacks some. The profile shows 150,000 to 200,000 clones, 60% to 80% of them singletons. Sequencing was done on a sample of PBMCs. The source is a woman in her forties or fifties in good health and CMV-seropositive.

In this sample, this clone turned up a few times. This chain uses TRBV18 with TRBJ1-4, with D possibly TRBD1 on 5 matching bases. V was shortened by 3 bases and J by 8 bases, with 19 bases between the two germline ends. Per the germline V gene, CDR1 is KGHSH and CDR2 is LQKENI. CDR3 size: 16 residues. CDR3 loop: CASSPPHLTAPEKLFF. The CDR3 nucleotides are TGTGCCAGCTCACCCCCCCATTTGACAGCCCCCGAAAAACTGTTTTTT.

This rearrangement joins TRBV30 to TRBJ1-5; a weak D match, TRBD1 (5 bases). From germline, CDR1 is GTSNPN and CDR2 SVGIG (reference sequence). CDR3 length: 14 amino acids. V dropped 0 bases and J dropped 3 bases, with 9 bases sitting between them. The CDR3 DNA sequence: TGTGCCTGGAGTGTGGGGCAGATCAATCAGCCCCAGCATTTT. The encoded protein is CAWSVGQINQPQHF.

The rearrangement joins TRBV15 to TRBJ1-5; D unclear. V gave up 1 base and J gave up 3 bases, with 7 bases separating them. Germline CDR1 and CDR2: LNHNV and YYDKDF (reference sequence). The CDR3 has 14 amino acids. The CDR3 is CATSRGGANQPQHF. The CDR3 DNA follows: TGTGCCACCAGCAGAGGGGGAGCCAATCAGCCCCAGCATTTT.

This sequence joins TRBV6-6 and TRBJ1-5; D gene ambiguous. V was cut by 6 bases and J by 5 bases, with 8 bases left in between. Germline CDR1 reads MNHNY; CDR2 reads SVGAGI (reference sequence). The CDR3 consists of 12 residues. CDR3 sequence (DNA): TGTGCCAGCAGCTCACGGGATCAGCCCCAGCATTTT. This codes for CASSSRDQPQHF.

The chain is built from TRBV7-6 and TRBJ2-7; TRBD1 is a possible D gene (6 bases). Trimming stripped 6 bases from V and 12 bases from J, with 24 bases between. The CDR3 is 14 amino acids. From germline, CDR1 is SGHVS and CDR2 FNYEAQ. The CDR3 DNA sequence: TGTGCCAGCAGAGATCCAGGGTCTAGTGGGGGCATGTACTTC. Amino acid sequence: CASRDPGSSGGMYF.

The V call is TRBV27, the J call TRBJ1-4; D remains unclear. Trimming took off 6 bases at V and 5 bases at J, with 7 bases between the two ends. The CDR3 extends over 12 amino acids. The germline V gene encodes CDR1 MNHEY and CDR2 SMNVEV (reference sequence). In DNA, the CDR3 is TGTGCCAGCAGACGAGGGAATGAAAAACTGTTTTTT. Protein product: CASRRGNEKLFF.

Worth noting for this clone: A read error may produce the germline difference seen at one junction end. The rearrangement joins TRBV4-1 to TRBJ2-7, with 11 nucleotides matching TRBD2. This CDR3 spans 15 amino acids. Germline CDR1 and CDR2: MGHRA and YSYEKL. As DNA, the CDR3 is TGCGCCAGCAGCCAAACTAGCGGGAGTGTCTACGGGCAGTACTTC. Protein sequence: CASSQTSGSVYGQYF.

The rearrangement links TRBV4-1 to TRBJ2-3; 12 bases are a match to TRBD2. The CDR3 runs 18 residues. In germline, CDR1 is MGHRA, CDR2 YSYEKL. Germline trimming cut 2 bases from V and 0 bases from J; bases unmatched to any gene: 6. For the CDR3, the DNA is TGCGCCAGCAGCCAATTCCCTAGCGGGGGGGCTAGCACAGATACGCAGTATTTT. Amino acid sequence: CASSQFPSGGASTDTQYF.

As to this clone: A read error may produce the germline difference seen at one junction end. V usage is TRBV7-2 and J usage is TRBJ2-7; 10 bases fit TRBD1. Looked up from germline, CDR1 is SGHTA and CDR2 is FQGNSA. This CDR3 is built from 16 residues. The CDR3 protein is CASSVAGTGATYEQYF. The DNA for the CDR3 is TGTGCCAGCAGCGTAGCCGGGACAGGGGCGACCTACGAGCAGTACTTC.

This clone has only one observation. V and J are TRBV10-3 and TRBJ1-5; possible D gene TRBD1, 6 bases. In germline, CDR1 is ENHRY, CDR2 SYGVKD. The CDR3 sequence is 18 residues long. Trimming left V 4 bases short and J 1 base short, with 20 bases between. The CDR3 nucleotides are TGTGCCATCAGTGGGACAGCCGGGGGGGCGGACAGCAATCAGCCCCAGCATTTT. Translated: CAISGTAGGADSNQPQHF.

This clone was seen just once. The gene calls are TRBV5-6 and TRBJ2-7; maybe TRBD1 (6 bases). Trimming shortened V by 4 bases and J by 2 bases, and 16 bases separated the two germline ends. CDR3 length: 15 residues. Germline assignment: CDR1 SGHDT and CDR2 YYEEEE. The CDR3 DNA is TGTGCCAGCAGCCATAAAGCAGGGGATCCCTACGAGCAGTACTTC. The encoded protein is CASSHKAGDPYEQYF.

The chain couples TRBV7-9 to TRBJ2-6, with 8 bases matching TRBD1. CDR3 length: 17 amino acids. V shed 8 bases and J 2 bases; nucleotides not matched to a gene: 11. CDR1 and CDR2 (germline): SEHNR, FQNEAQ (reference sequence). CDR3 residues: CASAGPGGLTGANVLTF. The CDR3 region has the DNA TGTGCCAGCGCAGGCCCAGGGGGCTTAACTGGGGCCAACGTCCTGACTTTC.

This chain links TRBV6-1 with TRBJ2-5; D is unresolved. The CDR3 runs to 12 residues. Germline CDR1 reads MNHNS; CDR2 reads SASEGT. V was trimmed by 7 bases and J by 4 bases, leaving 10 bases between them. The CDR3 region is CASIRVGETQYF. CDR3 in DNA: TGTGCCAGCATTAGAGTCGGAGAGACCCAGTACTTC.

This chain joins TRBV9 and TRBJ2-7, with a weak D call TRBD1 (6 bases). Per the germline V gene, CDR1 is SGDLS and CDR2 is YYNGEE. The CDR3 is 12 amino acids. Trimming stripped 4 bases from V and 6 bases from J, with 11 bases between. In nucleotides, the CDR3 is TGTGCCAGCAGCAGGGACAATTCCGAGCAGTACTTC. Protein product: CASSRDNSEQYF.

This CDR3 is CSVVQGLYEQYF. CDR3 DNA sequence: TGCAGCGTTGTCCAGGGGCTCTACGAGCAGTACTTC. The gene calls are TRBV29-1 and TRBJ2-7, with D maybe TRBD1 (6 bases). In germline, CDR1 is SQVTM, CDR2 ANQGSEA. The V gene lost 4 bases and the J gene lost 3 bases, with 10 bases spanning the gap. The CDR3 runs to 12 residues.